This is a list of T cell receptor beta chains from one sample in a study of shared clonotypes between healthy human individuals. This table comes from immunoSEQ multiplex PCR, and its TCRdb copy is limited to in-frame clones, with some not included. The sample includes 730,000 or so clones, roughly 70% of them seen just once. The material sequenced was memory CD4+ T cells sorted from blood. These receptors were taken from a woman in her twenties or thirties in good health. The CDR3 runs from the conserved cysteine through the conserved F or W. The order of the fields is V gene, clone size, J gene, CDR3 protein. Some rows mark clone size as missing; the rest say once, few, many or name a class of expanded clone.

>TRBV27|.|TRBJ1-5
CASSQDTESNQPQHF
>TRBV5-1|.|TRBJ2-7
CASRKTGAPYEQYF
>TRBV7-2|.|TRBJ2-5
CASSLYEAGTQYF
>TRBV6-5|.|TRBJ2-7
CASSSPGYSYEQYF
>TRBV15|.|TRBJ2-7
CATSRETGRRGEQYF
>TRBV5-1|.|TRBJ1-1
CASSFMDRGPEAFF
>TRBV19|.|TRBJ2-1
CASSIVTSGMNNEQFF
>TRBV5-1|.|TRBJ2-6
CASSSTSGSSGANVLTF
>TRBV5-6|few|TRBJ2-3
CASSFLRGTDTQYF
>TRBV19|.|TRBJ2-1
CASRSGTGVNEQFF
>TRBV5-1|many|TRBJ2-5
CASSYGQGETQYF
>TRBV15|.|TRBJ1-5
CATSREATGGHQPQHF
>TRBV19|.|TRBJ2-2
CASSSYSGGPTGELFF
>TRBV28|few|TRBJ1-5
CASSLPVNSNQPQHF
>TRBV12-2|.|TRBJ1-1
CASRQRRDTEAFF
>TRBV7-9|.|TRBJ2-1
CASRLPQGASEQFF
>TRBV6-6|.|TRBJ1-2
CASSPEQGHYGYTF
>TRBV25-1|.|TRBJ2-1
CASSASRTANAHNEQFF
>TRBV28|many|TRBJ1-5
CAIQGEVRNQPQHF
>TRBV6-5|.|TRBJ1-3
CASSRGVSGNTIYF
>TRBV6-6|.|TRBJ2-3
CASARLTSGNADTQYF
>TRBV6-6|.|TRBJ1-2
CASSDRGQTGGYTF
>TRBV9|.|TRBJ1-3
CASSDGRSGNTIYF
>TRBV6-5|.|TRBJ2-3
CASSSTLGQINTQYF
>TRBV19|few|TRBJ1-5
CASSMGLQGNYHNQPQHF
>TRBV7-6|.|TRBJ2-7
CASSLSYEQYF
>TRBV2|few|.
CASSMGLAGSYEQYF
>TRBV4-2|.|TRBJ2-2
CASSQSTGTGELFF
>TRBV6-4|.|TRBJ2-7
CASYGQGAYEQYF
>TRBV6-1|few|TRBJ1-2
CASSEETGGVYGYTF
>TRBV28|.|TRBJ2-7
CASSLYTYEQYF
>TRBV5-4|.|TRBJ1-2
CAIWRGPPDYGYTF
>TRBV28|few|TRBJ1-4
CASSPPTGVGKLFF
>TRBV19|.|TRBJ2-7
CASSILAGGPYEQYF
>TRBV7-2|.|TRBJ2-6
CASSLVLNVLTF
>TRBV29-1|.|TRBJ2-1
CSGTLAGLEQFF
>TRBV7-3|.|TRBJ2-1
CASSPTPGQGSNEQFF
>TRBV28|.|TRBJ1-5
CASSLSGTDNQPQHF
>TRBV5-1|.|TRBJ2-1
CASSQRVGGGGSYNEQFF
>TRBV18|.|TRBJ1-5
CASSRRTGNQPQHF
>TRBV6-5|.|TRBJ1-3
CASEPGVGGNTIYF
>TRBV2|.|TRBJ1-4
CASNSRVANEKLFF
>TRBV18|.|TRBJ1-1
CASSPVQGDTEAFF
>TRBV11-2|.|TRBJ1-2
CASSRTDINYGYTF
>TRBV5-6|.|TRBJ1-2
CASSLRPPGNYGYTF
>TRBV30|.|TRBJ2-1
CAWSVSSGSNEQFF
>TRBV18|.|TRBJ2-3
CASSVREGWTDTQYF
>TRBV19|.|TRBJ1-5
CASRQKRGQGVYSNQPQHF
>TRBV10-2|.|TRBJ1-5
CASSGQGAVQPQHF
>TRBV9|few|TRBJ2-6
CASSSKAASGANVLTF